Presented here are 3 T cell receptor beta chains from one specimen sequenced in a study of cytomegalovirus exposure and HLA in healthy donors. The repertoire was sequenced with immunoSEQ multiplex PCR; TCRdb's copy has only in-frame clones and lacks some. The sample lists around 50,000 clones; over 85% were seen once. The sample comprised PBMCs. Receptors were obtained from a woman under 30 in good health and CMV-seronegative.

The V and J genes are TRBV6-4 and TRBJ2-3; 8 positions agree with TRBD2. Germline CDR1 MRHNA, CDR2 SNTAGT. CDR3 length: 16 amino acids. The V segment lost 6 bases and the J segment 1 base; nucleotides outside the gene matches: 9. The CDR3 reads CASRVIAGIRTDTQYF. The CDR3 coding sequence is TGTGCCAGCAGGGTTATAGCGGGAATCCGCACAGATACGCAGTATTTT.

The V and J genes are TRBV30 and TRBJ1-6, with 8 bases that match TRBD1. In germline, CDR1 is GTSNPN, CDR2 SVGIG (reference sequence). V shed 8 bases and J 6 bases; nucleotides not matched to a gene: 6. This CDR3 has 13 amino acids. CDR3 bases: TGTGCCGGAAGGACAGGGTCTAATTCACCCCTCCACTTT. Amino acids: CAGRTGSNSPLHF.

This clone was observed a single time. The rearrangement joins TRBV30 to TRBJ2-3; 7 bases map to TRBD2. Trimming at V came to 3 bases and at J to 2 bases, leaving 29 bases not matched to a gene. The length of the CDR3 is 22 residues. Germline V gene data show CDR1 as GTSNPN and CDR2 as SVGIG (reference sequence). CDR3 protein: CAWSRRNNPSGVRTNYTDTQYF. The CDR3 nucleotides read TGTGCCTGGAGCCGAAGAAATAACCCAAGCGGGGTAAGGACCAATTACACAGATACGCAGTATTTT.